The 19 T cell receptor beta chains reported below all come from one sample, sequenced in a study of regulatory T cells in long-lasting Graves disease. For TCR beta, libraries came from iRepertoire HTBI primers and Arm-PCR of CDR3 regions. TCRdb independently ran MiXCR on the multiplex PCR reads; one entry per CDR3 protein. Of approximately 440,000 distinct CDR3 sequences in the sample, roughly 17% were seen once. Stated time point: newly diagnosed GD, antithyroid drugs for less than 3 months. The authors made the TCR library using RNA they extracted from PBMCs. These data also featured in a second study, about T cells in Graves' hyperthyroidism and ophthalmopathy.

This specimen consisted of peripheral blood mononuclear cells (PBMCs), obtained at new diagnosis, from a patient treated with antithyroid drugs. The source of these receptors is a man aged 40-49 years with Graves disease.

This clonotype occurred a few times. The CDR3: CASSPTGREKVDTQYF. In nucleotides, the CDR3 is TGTGCCAGCAGCCCCACAGGGCGGGAGAAGGTAGATACGCAGTATTTT. The rearrangement joins TRBV7-3 to TRBJ2-3; a possible D gene is TRBD2 (7 bases). CDR3 length equals 16 residues. Germline lookup yields CDR1 SGHTA and CDR2 FQGTGA. The V gene lost 5 bases and the J gene lost 5 bases, with 20 bases spanning the gap.

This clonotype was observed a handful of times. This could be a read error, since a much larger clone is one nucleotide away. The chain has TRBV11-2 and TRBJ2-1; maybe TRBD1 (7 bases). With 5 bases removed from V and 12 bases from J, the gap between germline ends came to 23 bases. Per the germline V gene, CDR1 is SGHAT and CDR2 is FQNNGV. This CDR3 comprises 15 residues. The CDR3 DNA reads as TGTGCCAGCAGCCAGGGGGTGGGGGGAAAGGGCCCGCAGTTCTTC. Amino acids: CASSQGVGGKGPQFF. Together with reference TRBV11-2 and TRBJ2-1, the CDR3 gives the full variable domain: EAGVAQSPRYKIIEKRQSVAFWCNPISGHATLYWYQQILGQGPKLLIQFQNNGVVDDSQLPKDRFSAERLKGVDSTLKIQPAKLEDSAVYLCASSQGVGGKGPQFFGPGTRLTVL.

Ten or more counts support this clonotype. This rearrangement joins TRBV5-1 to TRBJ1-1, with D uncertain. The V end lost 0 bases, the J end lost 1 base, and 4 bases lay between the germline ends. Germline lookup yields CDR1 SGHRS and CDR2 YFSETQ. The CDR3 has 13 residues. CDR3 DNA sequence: TGCGCCAGCAGCTTGGAGACGAACACTGAAGCTTTCTTT. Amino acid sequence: CASSLETNTEAFF.

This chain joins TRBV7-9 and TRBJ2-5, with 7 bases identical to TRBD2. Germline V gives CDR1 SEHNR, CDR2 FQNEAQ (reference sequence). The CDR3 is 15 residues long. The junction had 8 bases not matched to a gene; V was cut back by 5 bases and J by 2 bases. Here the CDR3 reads CASSLFASGQETQYF. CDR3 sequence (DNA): TGTGCCAGCAGCCTCTTCGCTAGCGGTCAAGAGACCCAGTACTTC.

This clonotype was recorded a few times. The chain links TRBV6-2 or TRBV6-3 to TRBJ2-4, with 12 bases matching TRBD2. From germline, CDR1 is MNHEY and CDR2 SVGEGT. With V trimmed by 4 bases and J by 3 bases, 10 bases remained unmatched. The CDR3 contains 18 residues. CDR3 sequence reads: CASSFPPLAGGHKNIQYF. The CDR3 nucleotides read TGTGCCAGCAGTTTTCCCCCCCTAGCGGGAGGGCACAAAAACATTCAGTACTTC.

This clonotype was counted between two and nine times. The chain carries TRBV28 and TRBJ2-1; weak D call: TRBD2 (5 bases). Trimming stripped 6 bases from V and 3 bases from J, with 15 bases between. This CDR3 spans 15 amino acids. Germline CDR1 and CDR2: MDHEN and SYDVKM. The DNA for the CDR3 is TGTGCCAGCAGCCCAGCGTCGAGGGTCTACAATGAGCAGTTCTTC. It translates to CASSPASRVYNEQFF.

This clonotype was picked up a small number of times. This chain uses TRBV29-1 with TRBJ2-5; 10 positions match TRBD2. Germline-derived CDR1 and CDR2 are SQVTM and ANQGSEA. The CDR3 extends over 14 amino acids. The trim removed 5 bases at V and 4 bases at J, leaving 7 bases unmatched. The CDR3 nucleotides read TGCAGCGTTAGAGCGGGAGGGGGTGGAGAGACCCAGTACTTC. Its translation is CSVRAGGGGETQYF.

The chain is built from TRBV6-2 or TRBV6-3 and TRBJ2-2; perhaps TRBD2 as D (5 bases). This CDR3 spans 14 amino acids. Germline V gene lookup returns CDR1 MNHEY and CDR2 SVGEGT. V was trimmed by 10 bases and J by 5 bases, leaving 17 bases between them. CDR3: CATGGLLGTGELFF. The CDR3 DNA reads TGTGCCACCGGCGGGCTACTAGGGACCGGGGAGCTGTTTTTT.

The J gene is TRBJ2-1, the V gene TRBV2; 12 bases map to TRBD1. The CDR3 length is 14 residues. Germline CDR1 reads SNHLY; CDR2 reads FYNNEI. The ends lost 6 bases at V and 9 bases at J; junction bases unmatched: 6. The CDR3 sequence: CASRPGQGAGEQFF. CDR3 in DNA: TGTGCCAGCAGGCCGGGACAGGGGGCCGGTGAGCAGTTCTTC.

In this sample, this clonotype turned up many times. The CDR3 nucleotides are TGTGCCAGCAGCTTGGGTGGAAGTTCTAACTATGGCTACACCTTC. Translating gives CASSLGGSSNYGYTF. V and J are TRBV11-3 and TRBJ1-2; D unclear. The V gene lost 3 bases and the J gene lost 0 bases, with 11 bases spanning the gap. The CDR3 runs to 15 residues. Germline V CDR1 and CDR2: SGHNT, YENEEA. The entire variable domain, with the rest obtained from reference TRBV11-3 and TRBJ1-2, is as follows: EAGVVQSPRYKIIEKKQPVAFWCNPISGHNTLYWYLQNLGQGPELLIRYENEEAVDDSQLPKDRFSAERLKGVDSTLKIQPAELGDSAVYLCASSLGGSSNYGYTFGSGTRLTVV.

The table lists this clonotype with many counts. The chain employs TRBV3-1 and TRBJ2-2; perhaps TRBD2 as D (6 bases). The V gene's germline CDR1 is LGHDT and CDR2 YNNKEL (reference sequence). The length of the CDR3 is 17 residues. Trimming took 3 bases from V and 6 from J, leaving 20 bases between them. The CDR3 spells CASSHQRRGVGAGELFF. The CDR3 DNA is TGTGCCAGCAGCCATCAGAGGAGGGGTGTAGGGGCCGGGGAGCTGTTTTTT.

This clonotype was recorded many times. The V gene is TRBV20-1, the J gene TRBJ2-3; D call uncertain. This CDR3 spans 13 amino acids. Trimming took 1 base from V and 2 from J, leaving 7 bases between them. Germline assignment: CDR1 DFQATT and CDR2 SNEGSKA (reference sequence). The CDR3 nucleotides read TGCAGTGCTAGAGCTGTGCCCACAGATACGCAGTATTTT. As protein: CSARAVPTDTQYF.

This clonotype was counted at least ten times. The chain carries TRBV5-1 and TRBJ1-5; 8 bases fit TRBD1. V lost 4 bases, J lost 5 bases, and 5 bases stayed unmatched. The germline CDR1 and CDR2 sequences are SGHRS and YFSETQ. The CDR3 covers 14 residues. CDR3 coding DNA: TGCGCCAGCAGCCGCACAGGGGGAGATCAGCCCCAGCATTTT. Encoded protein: CASSRTGGDQPQHF.

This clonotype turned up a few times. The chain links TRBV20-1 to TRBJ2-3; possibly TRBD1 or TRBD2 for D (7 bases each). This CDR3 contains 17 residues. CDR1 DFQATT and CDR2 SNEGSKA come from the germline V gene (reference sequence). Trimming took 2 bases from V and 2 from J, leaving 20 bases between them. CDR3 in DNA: TGCAGTGCTAGAAGGGAGGGCGACAGGGCCGTCACAGATACGCAGTATTTT. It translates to CSARREGDRAVTDTQYF.

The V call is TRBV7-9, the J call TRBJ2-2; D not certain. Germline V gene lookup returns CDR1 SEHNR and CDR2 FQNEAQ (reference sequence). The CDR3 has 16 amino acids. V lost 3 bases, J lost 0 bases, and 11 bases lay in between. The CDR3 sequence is CASSFGPKANTGELFF. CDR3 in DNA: TGTGCCAGCAGCTTTGGGCCTAAGGCGAACACCGGGGAGCTGTTTTTT.

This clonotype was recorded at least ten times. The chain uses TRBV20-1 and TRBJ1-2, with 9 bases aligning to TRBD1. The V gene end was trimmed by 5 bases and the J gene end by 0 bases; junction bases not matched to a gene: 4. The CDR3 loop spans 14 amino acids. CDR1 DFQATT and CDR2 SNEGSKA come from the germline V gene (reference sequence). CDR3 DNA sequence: TGCAGTGCTGCCGGGACAGGGTCTAACTATGGCTACACCTTC. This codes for CSAAGTGSNYGYTF.

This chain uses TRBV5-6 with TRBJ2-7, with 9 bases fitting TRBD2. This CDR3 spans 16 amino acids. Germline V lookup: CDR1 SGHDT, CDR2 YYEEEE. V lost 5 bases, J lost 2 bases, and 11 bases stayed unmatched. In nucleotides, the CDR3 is TGTGCCAGCAGTCCGATTCCGGGACTAGCCCCCTACGAGCAGTACTTC. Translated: CASSPIPGLAPYEQYF.

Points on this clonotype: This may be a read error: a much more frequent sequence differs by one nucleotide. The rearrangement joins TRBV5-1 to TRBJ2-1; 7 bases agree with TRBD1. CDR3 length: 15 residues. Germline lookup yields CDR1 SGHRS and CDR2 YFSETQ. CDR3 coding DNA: TGCGCCAGCAGCCCCCGGGACAGTTTTGACAATGAGCGGTTCTTC. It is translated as CASSPRDSFDNERFF. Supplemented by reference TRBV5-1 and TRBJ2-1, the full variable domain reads KAGVTQTPRYLIKTRGQQVTLSCSPISGHRSVSWYQQTPGQGLQFLFEYFSETQRNKGNFPGRFSGRQFSNSRSEMNVSTLELGDSALYLCASSPRDSFDNERFFGPGTRLTVL.

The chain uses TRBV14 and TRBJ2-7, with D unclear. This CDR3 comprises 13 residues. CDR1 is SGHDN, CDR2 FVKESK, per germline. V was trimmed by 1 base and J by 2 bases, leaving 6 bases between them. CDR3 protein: CASSQGTTYEQYF. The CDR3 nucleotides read TGTGCCAGCAGCCAAGGCACAACCTACGAGCAGTACTTC.